One and the same sample provided the 27 T cell receptor beta chains below, sequenced in a study of beta chain features in type 1 diabetes. Study results and caveats: Type 1 diabetes patients had TCRB CDR3s that were shorter (moderately but significantly so) in all four CD4+ subsets.

Expressed TCRB transcripts were sequenced because the isolated RNA had all been reverse transcribed beforehand. Here immunoSEQ multiplex PCR was the method, and the copy in TCRdb shows in-frame clones only, minus some. This table has some 640,000 clones, around 15% appearing once. These receptors' targets are unknown. Input material: naive CD4+ T cells from blood. The receptors derive from a man aged 18 to 30 with type 1 diabetes.

Of note for this clone: Other nucleotide sequences from this sample produce the same CDR3. The chain uses TRBV5-1 and TRBJ2-2; perhaps TRBD1 as D (6 bases). This CDR3 comprises 14 residues. V was cut by 0 bases and J by 5 bases, with 8 bases left in between. Germline CDR1 is SGHRS and CDR2 is YFSETQ. For the CDR3, the DNA is TGCGCCAGCAGCTTGGCAGGGGTAACCGGGGAGCTGTTTTTT. Protein sequence: CASSLAGVTGELFF.

In the case of this clone: The junction departs from germline at one end; a sequencing error may be responsible. This chain joins TRBV30 and TRBJ2-1; D remains ambiguous. The CDR3 totals 10 residues. Germline assignment: CDR1 GTSNPN and CDR2 SVGIG (reference sequence). CDR3 region: CAWSLAGPIF. CDR3 nucleotides: TGTGCCTGGAGCCTGGCCGGACCCATCTTC.

This chain links TRBV14 with TRBJ2-1, with no clear D. The CDR3 loop spans 16 amino acids. Trimming took 4 bases from V and 4 from J, leaving 17 bases between them. Germline CDR1 is SGHDN and CDR2 is FVKESK. This chain's CDR3 is CASSPTPVGLYNEQFF. Here the CDR3 DNA reads TGTGCCAGCAGCCCGACCCCCGTAGGGCTTTACAATGAGCAGTTCTTC.

The chain recombines TRBV5-1 with TRBJ2-7, with TRBD1 identical over 11 bases. J gave up 3 bases and V 5 bases, and 7 bases lay outside the gene matches. The CDR3 is made up of 15 amino acids. Per the germline V gene, CDR1 is SGHRS and CDR2 is YFSETQ. CDR3 region: CASRAGGTGGYEQYF. DNA of the CDR3: TGCGCCAGCAGAGCAGGAGGGACAGGGGGCTACGAGCAGTACTTC.

As to this clone: The same CDR3 is also encoded by other DNA sequences in this sample. The chain recombines TRBV25-1 with TRBJ2-7, with D hard to call. The V end lost 4 bases, the J end lost 0 bases, and 4 bases lay between the germline ends. The CDR3 totals 12 residues. Germline V gene sequence: CDR1 MGHDK, CDR2 SYGVNS. CDR3 sequence reads: CASSVSSYEQYF. The CDR3 DNA sequence: TGTGCCAGCAGTGTGTCCTCCTACGAGCAGTACTTC.

This clone was seen a handful of times. The same CDR3 is also encoded by other DNA sequences in this sample. The chain is built from TRBV9 and TRBJ2-5; no reliable D call. Deletions cut 3 bases from V and 5 bases from J, with 8 bases between. Per the germline V gene, CDR1 is SGDLS and CDR2 is YYNGEE. The CDR3 spans 12 residues. The CDR3 DNA is TGTGCCAGCAGCGCCGGGCAGGAGACCCAGTACTTC. Protein sequence: CASSAGQETQYF.

In this sample, this clone turned up a few times. The rearrangement joins TRBV5-6 to TRBJ2-6, with D perhaps TRBD1 (6 bases). The CDR3 sequence is 15 residues long. Trimming took off 1 base at V and 2 bases at J, with 7 bases between the two ends. Germline CDR1 reads SGHDT; CDR2 reads YYEEEE. CDR3 residues: CASSLTGPGANVLTF. CDR3 coding DNA: TGTGCCAGCAGCTTGACAGGGCCTGGGGCCAACGTCCTGACTTTC. Full variable domain (rest looked up from reference TRBV5-6 and TRBJ2-6): DAGVTQSPTHLIKTRGQQVTLRCSPKSGHDTVSWYQQALGQGPQFIFQYYEEEERQRGNFPDRFSGHQFPNYSSELNVNALLLGDSALYLCASSLTGPGANVLTFGAGSRLTVL.

This clone has just a few counts. The chain uses TRBV7-2 and TRBJ2-7, with 7 bases matching TRBD1. CDR1 is SGHTA, CDR2 FQGNSA, per germline. CDR3 size: 14 residues. Trimming cost V 5 bases and J 6 bases; bases outside gene matches: 10. The CDR3 spells CASSPRDRDSEQYF. CDR3 DNA sequence: TGTGCCAGCAGCCCCCGGGACAGAGATTCCGAGCAGTACTTC. Using reference TRBV7-2 and TRBJ2-7 for the parts outside the CDR3, the full variable domain is GAGVSQSPSNKVTEKGKDVELRCDPISGHTALYWYRQSLGQGLEFLIYFQGNSAPDKSGLPSDRFSAERTGGSVSTLTIQRTQQEDSAVYLCASSPRDRDSEQYFGPGTRLTVT.

The chain is built from TRBV5-1 and TRBJ2-2; weak D call: TRBD1 (6 bases). Trimming shortened V by 0 bases and J by 5 bases, and 11 bases separated the two germline ends. Germline V gene data show CDR1 as SGHRS and CDR2 as YFSETQ. This CDR3 is built from 15 residues. CDR3 nucleotides: TGCGCCAGCAGCTTGGCCCAGGGGAGTACCGGGGAGCTGTTTTTT. Translated, it gives CASSLAQGSTGELFF.

The chain recombines TRBV9 with TRBJ2-3, with 9 bases aligning to TRBD2. V gave up 5 bases and J gave up 5 bases; unmatched junction bases: 15. Germline V lookup: CDR1 SGDLS, CDR2 YYNGEE. This CDR3 has 17 amino acids. In DNA form, the CDR3 reads TGTGCCAGCAGTCCCGCGGGGGGGACTAGCTACGTAGATACGCAGTATTTT. This translates into CASSPAGGTSYVDTQYF.

The chain carries TRBV2 and TRBJ2-5; a possible D gene is TRBD2 (5 bases). Germline-derived CDR1 and CDR2 are SNHLY and FYNNEI. The CDR3 is 13 residues long. V lost 2 bases, J lost 3 bases, and 7 bases lay in between. CDR3 coding DNA: TGTGCCAGCAGTGAATCCGGGAAAGAGACCCAGTACTTC. This codes for CASSESGKETQYF. Based on the CDR3 plus reference TRBV2 and TRBJ2-5, the full variable domain is EPEVTQTPSHQVTQMGQEVILRCVPISNHLYFYWYRQILGQKVEFLVSFYNNEISEKSEIFDDQFSVERPDGSNFTLKIRSTKLEDSAMYFCASSESGKETQYFGPGTRLLVL.

This clone was counted only a few times. The chain joins TRBV11-2 to TRBJ2-2, with a weak D call TRBD1 (6 bases). V shed 5 bases and J shed 8 bases, with 24 bases lying between them. The CDR3 has 17 amino acids. Germline V gene lookup returns CDR1 SGHAT and CDR2 FQNNGV. Written as DNA, the CDR3 is TGTGCCAGCAGCCTTCGACAGGATCCATTAATTAGGGGGGAGCTGTTTTTT. Amino acids: CASSLRQDPLIRGELFF.

On this clone: A junction end diverges from the germline sequence, so it may reflect a read error. This rearrangement joins TRBV7-7 to TRBJ1-5, with D possibly being TRBD1 (6 bases). The CDR3 sequence is 16 residues long. CDR1 is SSHAT, CDR2 FNYEAQ, per germline (reference sequence). In nucleotides, the CDR3 is TGTGCTAGCAGCGCAGAACAGGGTTGTAGCAATCAGCCCCAGCATTTT. Residues: CASSAEQGCSNQPQHF.

In its sample, this clone was seen a few times. The rearrangement uses TRBV9 and TRBJ2-5; tentative D call: TRBD2 (7 bases). The germline V gene encodes CDR1 SGDLS and CDR2 YYNGEE. The CDR3 is 14 residues long. V was trimmed by 1 base and J by 4 bases, leaving 11 bases between them. The CDR3 protein is CASSVQGRGETQYF. The CDR3, as DNA: TGTGCCAGCAGCGTACAGGGGAGGGGAGAGACCCAGTACTTC.

V gene TRBV15 combines with J gene TRBJ1-4; D ambiguous. The length of the CDR3 is 17 residues. The V and J ends lost 6 bases and 7 bases respectively, with 24 bases between them. Germline V gene lookup returns CDR1 LNHNV and CDR2 YYDKDF (reference sequence). The CDR3 nucleotides are TGTGCCACCAGTATTAACTACCAAGCCTCCGAGGGTGAAAAACTGTTTTTT. This translates into CATSINYQASEGEKLFF.

This clone has more than one count but fewer than ten. V and J are TRBV30 and TRBJ1-2, with D tentatively TRBD1 (5 bases). This CDR3 is built from 14 residues. Germline V gives CDR1 GTSNPN, CDR2 SVGIG (reference sequence). V lost 5 bases and J 3 bases, leaving 16 bases between the germline ends. CDR3 nucleotide sequence: TGTGCCTGGGGACTCAACGGGGGGTACTATGGCTACACCTTC. It yields the protein CAWGLNGGYYGYTF.

The genes are TRBV7-8 and TRBJ2-1; tentative D call: TRBD2 (5 bases). This CDR3 is built from 16 residues. Germline CDR1 SGHVS, CDR2 FQNEAQ. The germline V and J ends were trimmed by 5 bases and 7 bases, with 21 bases remaining between them. DNA for the CDR3: TGTGCCAGCAGCCAAAGCCCCTCGAGGGTGGGGAATGAGCAGTTCTTC. It encodes CASSQSPSRVGNEQFF.

The CDR3 DNA is TGTGCCAGCAGTTACAGGGGCGATCAGCCCCAGCATTTT. Protein product: CASSYRGDQPQHF. The chain combines TRBV6-5 with TRBJ1-5; a possible D gene is TRBD1 (5 bases). Germline V gene lookup returns CDR1 MNHEY and CDR2 SVGAGI. With 2 bases removed from V and 5 bases from J, the gap between germline ends came to 7 bases. There are 13 residues in the CDR3.

This clone was detected a few times. This CDR3 reads CAISTTSGNYNEQFF. The DNA for the CDR3 is TGTGCCATCAGTACTACTAGCGGGAACTACAATGAGCAGTTCTTC. The genes are TRBV10-3 and TRBJ2-1; 10 bases are shared with TRBD2. With 5 bases clipped from V and 3 bases from J, the junction kept 4 bases outside the gene matches. This CDR3 region has 15 residues. The germline gives CDR1 ENHRY, CDR2 SYGVKD.

The chain has TRBV4-2 and TRBJ1-5; D might be TRBD1 (5 bases). Deletions cut 5 bases from V and 2 bases from J, with 13 bases between. The CDR3 extends over 15 amino acids. Looked up from germline, CDR1 is LGHNA and CDR2 is YNFKEQ. In nucleotides, the CDR3 is TGTGCCAGCAGCGGGGGGGTAAATGGCAATCAGCCCCAGCATTTT. Its protein is CASSGGVNGNQPQHF.

The chain employs TRBV6-5 and TRBJ2-1; the D gene is possibly TRBD2 (6 bases). The CDR3 loop spans 13 amino acids. Per the germline V gene, CDR1 is MNHEY and CDR2 is SVGAGI. V gave up 6 bases and J gave up 6 bases, with 12 bases separating them. The CDR3 DNA follows: TGTGCCAGCAGATTGACTAGTTCCAATGAGCAGTTCTTC. Its protein is CASRLTSSNEQFF.

This clone was detected a few times. V gene TRBV6-5 combines with J gene TRBJ2-5, with D perhaps TRBD2 (6 bases). The germline V and J ends were trimmed by 1 base and 7 bases, with 10 bases remaining between them. Per the germline V gene, CDR1 is MNHEY and CDR2 is SVGAGI. The CDR3 is made up of 13 amino acids. The CDR3 region is CASSYLAEGTQYF. The CDR3 nucleotides read TGTGCCAGCAGTTACTTGGCGGAGGGGACCCAGTACTTC.

V and J are TRBV29-1 and TRBJ2-2; possible D gene TRBD2, 6 bases. V was cut by 5 bases and J by 1 base, with 11 bases left in between. CDR3 length: 14 amino acids. Germline V gene sequence: CDR1 SQVTM, CDR2 ANQGSEA. The chain's CDR3 is CSVRGGENTGELFF. CDR3 sequence (DNA): TGCAGCGTTCGCGGCGGGGAGAACACCGGGGAGCTGTTTTTT.

This clone occurred a few times. This sequence joins TRBV27 and TRBJ1-1; D gene ambiguous. The V and J ends lost 2 bases and 6 bases respectively, with 22 bases between them. This CDR3 is built from 17 residues. Germline-derived CDR1 and CDR2 are MNHEY and SMNVEV (reference sequence). The CDR3 region has the DNA TGTGCCAGCAGTTTAGGGAACAGTTTAAGGGAAAGGGCTGAAGCTTTCTTT. Translating gives CASSLGNSLRERAEAFF.

With regard to this clone: One end of the junction is discordant with germline, which a read error may explain. The V gene is TRBV7-7, the J gene TRBJ2-2; no clear D. The CDR3 has 13 amino acids. Germline CDR1 reads SSHAT; CDR2 reads FNYEAQ (reference sequence). The CDR3 DNA is TGTGCTAGCAGCCCCCCTGGGTCTTCGGAGCTGTTTTTT. Its protein is CASSPPGSSELFF. Based on the CDR3 plus reference TRBV7-7 and TRBJ2-2, the full variable domain is GAGVSQSPRYKVTKRGQDVTLRCDPISSHATLYWYQQALGQGPEFLTYFNYEAQPDKSGLPSDRFSAERPEGSISTLTIQRTEQRDSAMYRCASSPPGSSELFFGEGSRLTVL.

This clone was detected a few times. The rearrangement uses TRBV18 and TRBJ2-2, with 8 bases matching TRBD1. The CDR3 has 15 amino acids. Germline trimming cut 4 bases from V and 5 bases from J; bases unmatched to any gene: 6. Looked up from germline, CDR1 is KGHSH and CDR2 is LQKENI. The CDR3 protein is CASSLGQGITGELFF. The CDR3 region has the DNA TGTGCCAGCTCACTCGGACAGGGCATTACCGGGGAGCTGTTTTTT.

The chain has TRBV5-6 and TRBJ2-1, with 9 bases lining up with TRBD1. V was clipped by 4 bases and J by 0 bases; unmatched bases: 5. The CDR3 has 16 residues. Germline CDR1 reads SGHDT; CDR2 reads YYEEEE. The DNA of the CDR3 is TGTGCCAGCAGCACCAGGACAGGGGACTCCTACAATGAGCAGTTCTTC. Protein sequence: CASSTRTGDSYNEQFF. The full variable domain, completed using reference TRBV5-6 and TRBJ2-1, is DAGVTQSPTHLIKTRGQQVTLRCSPKSGHDTVSWYQQALGQGPQFIFQYYEEEERQRGNFPDRFSGHQFPNYSSELNVNALLLGDSALYLCASSTRTGDSYNEQFFGPGTRLTVL.